This is a list of T cell receptor beta chains from one sample in a study of CD4+ T cells in melanoma. Only in-frame clones appear in the TCRdb table, and some are missing; sequencing was by immunoSEQ multiplex PCR. The table lists around 13,000 clones, 68% of them singletons. Sample: cells from a culture (not recorded whether cultured in vitro). These receptors all stem from a human donor with melanoma. The conserved cysteine and the conserved F or W are not part of the CDR3 here. Each record gives: J gene, V gene, CDR3 protein.

j_call: TRBJ2-3
v_call: TRBV7-9
cdr3_aa: ASSPGKDTQY

j_call: TRBJ2-1
v_call: TRBV13
cdr3_aa: ASSPRTSGGPGNEQF

j_call: TRBJ1-2
v_call: TRBV5-5
cdr3_aa: ASNLGGRYGYT

j_call: TRBJ1-1
v_call: TRBV7-3
cdr3_aa: ASSPGAAPGTF

j_call: TRBJ2-3
v_call: TRBV4-1
cdr3_aa: ASSTRGTSGGTDTQY

j_call: TRBJ1-3
v_call: TRBV5-1
cdr3_aa: ASSFGSGENTIY

j_call: TRBJ2-7
v_call: TRBV2
cdr3_aa: ASSGTGAVEQY

j_call: TRBJ2-6
v_call: TRBV18
cdr3_aa: ASSPKSQLSGANVLT

j_call: TRBJ2-5
v_call: TRBV11-3
cdr3_aa: ASSLGGAGTQY

j_call: TRBJ1-1
v_call: TRBV5-8
cdr3_aa: ASSLALAEAF

j_call: TRBJ2-7
v_call: TRBV7-2
cdr3_aa: ASSLLPGTYEQY

j_call: TRBJ1-1
v_call: TRBV11-2
cdr3_aa: ASSLRGSTEAF

j_call: TRBJ2-3
v_call: TRBV7-9
cdr3_aa: ASSLTGFSTDTQY

j_call: TRBJ2-1
v_call: TRBV4-1
cdr3_aa: ASSPRLAGKYNEQF

j_call: TRBJ2-1
v_call: TRBV4-1
cdr3_aa: ASSELDSEQF

j_call: TRBJ1-4
v_call: TRBV6-5
cdr3_aa: ASSYSTQGRGKLF

j_call: TRBJ2-3
v_call: TRBV7-9
cdr3_aa: ASSLSGVGTDTQY

j_call: TRBJ2-7
v_call: TRBV7-6
cdr3_aa: ASSLALDDEQY

j_call: TRBJ1-6
v_call: TRBV5-6
cdr3_aa: ASSGYNSPLH

j_call: TRBJ1-1
v_call: TRBV4-2
cdr3_aa: ASSLGPTEAF

j_call: TRBJ1-1
v_call: TRBV18
cdr3_aa: ASSLMPPSMNTEAF

j_call: TRBJ2-7
v_call: TRBV6-6
cdr3_aa: ASSLDQGGEQY

j_call: TRBJ2-7
v_call: TRBV30
cdr3_aa: AWRRGGAGGAYEQY

j_call: TRBJ1-1
v_call: TRBV10-2
cdr3_aa: ASKTPQGTEAF

j_call: TRBJ2-3
v_call: TRBV7-9
cdr3_aa: ASSLARSGTSGGFTQY

j_call: TRBJ1-5
v_call: TRBV6-5
cdr3_aa: ASRPRGGGNQPQH

j_call: TRBJ2-1
v_call: TRBV5-1
cdr3_aa: ASSLDFEQF

j_call: TRBJ1-5
v_call: TRBV6-1
cdr3_aa: ASSRRRTYQPQH

j_call: TRBJ2-7
v_call: TRBV11-2
cdr3_aa: ASSLGAGAHYEQY

j_call: TRBJ1-1
v_call: TRBV6-5
cdr3_aa: ASRWEGDTEAF

j_call: TRBJ1-5
v_call: TRBV9
cdr3_aa: ASSVGTGRNQPQH

j_call: TRBJ2-5
v_call: TRBV7-8
cdr3_aa: ASSLALGGPDQETQY

j_call: TRBJ1-1
v_call: TRBV7-9
cdr3_aa: ASSLRVLDTEAF

j_call: TRBJ1-1
v_call: TRBV5-1
cdr3_aa: ASSFTGNAEAF

j_call: TRBJ2-7
v_call: TRBV4-1
cdr3_aa: ASSREMGGGVTYEQY

j_call: TRBJ1-2
v_call: TRBV6-5
cdr3_aa: ASSRQGYGYT

j_call: TRBJ2-2
v_call: TRBV5-5
cdr3_aa: ASSLAPSARLYTGELF

j_call: TRBJ1-1
v_call: TRBV5-1
cdr3_aa: ASRFDTTEAF

j_call: TRBJ1-6
v_call: TRBV5-4
cdr3_aa: ASSSRGTNSPLH

j_call: TRBJ1-2
v_call: TRBV5-8
cdr3_aa: ASSSRWTGANYGYT

j_call: TRBJ1-4
v_call: TRBV7-2
cdr3_aa: ASSGVAGEKLF

j_call: TRBJ1-2
v_call: TRBV4-1
cdr3_aa: ASSQSSYGYT

j_call: TRBJ1-1
v_call: TRBV7-2
cdr3_aa: ASSARQGAAF

j_call: TRBJ1-2
v_call: TRBV4-2
cdr3_aa: ASSQGNYGYT

j_call: TRBJ2-4
v_call: TRBV7-9
cdr3_aa: ASSLEINGGLQY

j_call: TRBJ2-3
v_call: TRBV11-2
cdr3_aa: ASSFPESVVTDTQY

j_call: TRBJ1-1
v_call: TRBV19
cdr3_aa: ASTGQTMNTEAF